These T cell receptor beta chains were read from a single sample in a study of CD8 T cells in Susac syndrome. TCRdb used MiXCR to reprocess the immunoSEQ multiplex PCR reads, holding one entry per CDR3 protein. There are approximately 100,000 distinct CDR3 sequences in the sample; under 95% occur only once, and around 0.12% lies in the top ten. Sequenced input: CD8+ T cells from PBMCs. These receptors were obtained from a human donor in good health. CDR3s include the opening cysteine and the closing phenylalanine or tryptophan. Each record gives: clone size, J gene, D gene, V gene, CDR3 protein, CDR3 DNA. The D gene is left open where the match is weak. The listing skips clone size in some rows; elsewhere it reads once, few, many or a size class.

clone size: NA
J gene: TRBJ2-3
D gene: TRBD1
V gene: TRBV5-1
CDR3 protein: CASSLRTGPTDTQYF
CDR3 DNA: TGCGCCAGCAGCTTGAGGACAGGGCCCACAGATACGCAGTATTTT

clone size: NA
J gene: TRBJ1-5
D gene: TRBD1
V gene: TRBV19
CDR3 protein: CASSTGTGPNQPQHF
CDR3 DNA: TGTGCCAGTAGTACCGGGACAGGGCCCAATCAGCCCCAGCATTTT

clone size: NA
J gene: TRBJ2-1
D gene: NA
V gene: TRBV6-5
CDR3 protein: CASSPPGLSYNEQFF
CDR3 DNA: TGTGCCAGCAGCCCCCCAGGACTCTCCTACAATGAGCAGTTCTTC

clone size: NA
J gene: TRBJ1-2
D gene: NA
V gene: TRBV4-3
CDR3 protein: CASSLETGARKHGYTF
CDR3 DNA: TGCGCCAGCAGCCTCGAAACAGGCGCAAGAAAGCATGGCTACACCTTC

clone size: NA
J gene: TRBJ1-5
D gene: NA
V gene: TRBV7-9
CDR3 protein: CASSLDNQPQHF
CDR3 DNA: TGTGCCAGCAGCTTAGATAATCAGCCCCAGCATTTT

clone size: NA
J gene: TRBJ2-2
D gene: NA
V gene: TRBV19
CDR3 protein: CASSMPGQVPGELFF
CDR3 DNA: TGTGCCAGTAGTATGCCGGGGCAAGTTCCCGGGGAGCTGTTTTTT

clone size: NA
J gene: TRBJ2-2
D gene: TRBD2
V gene: TRBV5-6
CDR3 protein: CASSLLPAGSTGELFF
CDR3 DNA: TGTGCCAGCAGCTTGCTCCCAGCGGGGTCCACCGGGGAGCTGTTTTTT

clone size: NA
J gene: TRBJ2-1
D gene: NA
V gene: TRBV6-2/TRBV6-3
CDR3 protein: CATTGTPPGSQFF
CDR3 DNA: TGTGCCACAACCGGGACCCCACCCGGGTCTCAGTTCTTC

clone size: NA
J gene: TRBJ2-7
D gene: TRBD1
V gene: TRBV13
CDR3 protein: CASSSNTGAREQYF
CDR3 DNA: TGTGCCAGCAGCTCCAATACAGGGGCGAGGGAGCAGTACTTC

clone size: NA
J gene: TRBJ2-3
D gene: TRBD2
V gene: TRBV7-9
CDR3 protein: CASSLAALDTDTQYF
CDR3 DNA: TGTGCCAGCAGCCTAGCGGCCTTAGACACAGATACGCAGTATTTT

clone size: once
J gene: TRBJ1-6
D gene: NA
V gene: TRBV20-1
CDR3 protein: CSARWRQNNSPLHF
CDR3 DNA: TGCAGTGCTAGGTGGCGACAGAATAATTCACCCCTCCACTTT

clone size: NA
J gene: TRBJ1-1
D gene: NA
V gene: TRBV2
CDR3 protein: CASIMRPPEAFF
CDR3 DNA: TGTGCCAGCATAATGCGTCCTCCTGAAGCTTTCTTT

clone size: NA
J gene: TRBJ1-1
D gene: NA
V gene: TRBV29-1
CDR3 protein: CSVGTYGMNTEAFF
CDR3 DNA: TGCAGCGTTGGGACCTACGGGATGAACACTGAAGCTTTCTTT

clone size: NA
J gene: TRBJ2-3
D gene: NA
V gene: TRBV20-1
CDR3 protein: CSASGYSGAQGNTQYF
CDR3 DNA: TGCAGTGCTAGTGGTTATAGCGGCGCCCAAGGAAATACGCAGTATTTT

clone size: NA
J gene: TRBJ1-1
D gene: NA
V gene: TRBV20-1
CDR3 protein: CSASPGHNTEAFF
CDR3 DNA: TGCAGTGCTAGCCCCGGTCACAACACTGAAGCTTTCTTT

clone size: once
J gene: TRBJ2-7
D gene: NA
V gene: TRBV29-1
CDR3 protein: CSVGDTIYEQYF
CDR3 DNA: TGCAGCGTTGGAGACACAATCTACGAGCAGTACTTC

clone size: NA
J gene: TRBJ2-3
D gene: NA
V gene: TRBV18
CDR3 protein: CASSPPGTRSTDTQYF
CDR3 DNA: TGTGCCAGCTCACCACCGGGAACTCGGAGCACAGATACGCAGTATTTT

clone size: NA
J gene: TRBJ2-2
D gene: NA
V gene: TRBV14
CDR3 protein: CASSQERRAGELFF
CDR3 DNA: TGTGCCAGCAGCCAAGAAAGGAGGGCCGGGGAGCTGTTTTTT

clone size: NA
J gene: TRBJ2-5
D gene: NA
V gene: TRBV9
CDR3 protein: CASSVGDRVETQYF
CDR3 DNA: TGTGCCAGCAGCGTGGGGGATCGGGTAGAGACCCAGTACTTC

clone size: NA
J gene: TRBJ2-7
D gene: TRBD1
V gene: TRBV10-3
CDR3 protein: CAIRGDRGSSYEQYF
CDR3 DNA: TGTGCCATCAGGGGGGACAGGGGCAGCTCCTACGAGCAGTACTTC

clone size: NA
J gene: TRBJ1-1
D gene: TRBD1
V gene: TRBV19
CDR3 protein: CASSNVPGQLNTEAFF
CDR3 DNA: TGTGCCAGTAGTAACGTACCGGGACAGCTTAACACTGAAGCTTTCTTT

clone size: NA
J gene: TRBJ1-1
D gene: TRBD1
V gene: TRBV4-3
CDR3 protein: CASSPSDRGIEAFF
CDR3 DNA: TGCGCCAGCAGCCCTTCCGACAGGGGGATAGAAGCTTTCTTT

clone size: NA
J gene: TRBJ1-4
D gene: NA
V gene: TRBV7-9
CDR3 protein: CASSWGNEKLFF
CDR3 DNA: TGTGCCAGCAGTTGGGGGAATGAAAAACTGTTTTTT

clone size: NA
J gene: TRBJ1-2
D gene: TRBD1
V gene: TRBV25-1
CDR3 protein: CASSEQGENYGYTF
CDR3 DNA: TGTGCCAGCAGTGAACAGGGGGAGAACTATGGCTACACCTTC

clone size: NA
J gene: TRBJ2-3
D gene: TRBD1
V gene: TRBV2
CDR3 protein: CASSGVRTGGPDTQYF
CDR3 DNA: TGTGCCAGCAGTGGAGTTAGGACAGGGGGCCCAGATACGCAGTATTTT

clone size: once
J gene: TRBJ1-6
D gene: TRBD1
V gene: TRBV18
CDR3 protein: CASSPGQGAPLHF
CDR3 DNA: TGTGCCAGCTCACCCGGACAGGGGGCACCCCTCCACTTT

clone size: NA
J gene: TRBJ2-7
D gene: TRBD1
V gene: TRBV2
CDR3 protein: CASRGDRAYEQYF
CDR3 DNA: TGTGCCAGCAGGGGGGACAGGGCCTACGAGCAGTACTTC

clone size: NA
J gene: TRBJ2-3
D gene: TRBD2
V gene: TRBV27
CDR3 protein: CASSLGRGGSTDTQYF
CDR3 DNA: TGTGCCAGCAGTTTAGGGCGGGGGGGTAGCACAGATACGCAGTATTTT

clone size: NA
J gene: TRBJ1-5
D gene: NA
V gene: TRBV28
CDR3 protein: CASSSSTGDSNQPQHF
CDR3 DNA: TGTGCCAGCAGTTCTTCCACAGGTGATAGCAATCAGCCCCAGCATTTT

clone size: NA
J gene: TRBJ1-1
D gene: NA
V gene: TRBV29-1
CDR3 protein: CSVARGPEAFF
CDR3 DNA: TGCAGCGTTGCCAGGGGACCCGAAGCTTTCTTT

clone size: NA
J gene: TRBJ2-1
D gene: TRBD2
V gene: TRBV19
CDR3 protein: CASSMTGGTYNEQFF
CDR3 DNA: TGTGCCAGTAGTATGACGGGAGGTACCTACAATGAGCAGTTCTTC

clone size: NA
J gene: TRBJ2-3
D gene: TRBD2
V gene: TRBV20-1
CDR3 protein: CSASGLAGPDTQYF
CDR3 DNA: TGCAGTGCCTCGGGACTAGCGGGACCTGATACGCAGTATTTT

clone size: NA
J gene: TRBJ2-7
D gene: NA
V gene: TRBV20-1
CDR3 protein: CSVLTGRNYEQYF
CDR3 DNA: TGCAGTGTTCTGACAGGACGGAATTACGAGCAGTACTTC

clone size: NA
J gene: TRBJ2-4
D gene: TRBD2
V gene: TRBV19
CDR3 protein: CASTEGRGGLIAKNIQYF
CDR3 DNA: TGTGCCAGTACGGAGGGTCGGGGGGGCCTCATAGCCAAAAACATTCAGTACTTC

clone size: NA
J gene: TRBJ1-2
D gene: NA
V gene: TRBV5-6
CDR3 protein: CASSLPFLGGYGYTF
CDR3 DNA: TGTGCCAGCAGCTTGCCCTTTTTGGGGGGATATGGCTACACCTTC

clone size: NA
J gene: TRBJ2-1
D gene: TRBD1
V gene: TRBV10-3
CDR3 protein: CAISESRTGGYNEQFF
CDR3 DNA: TGTGCCATCAGTGAGTCGAGGACAGGGGGCTACAATGAGCAGTTCTTC

clone size: NA
J gene: TRBJ1-1
D gene: NA
V gene: TRBV4-2
CDR3 protein: CASSQDGVPHTEAFF
CDR3 DNA: TGTGCCAGCAGCCAAGACGGCGTCCCACACACTGAAGCTTTCTTT

clone size: NA
J gene: TRBJ1-2
D gene: NA
V gene: TRBV28
CDR3 protein: CASRSLYGYTF
CDR3 DNA: TGTGCCAGCAGATCACTCTATGGCTACACCTTC

clone size: NA
J gene: TRBJ2-1
D gene: NA
V gene: TRBV6-4
CDR3 protein: CASSELAERGPGFPNEQFF
CDR3 DNA: TGTGCCAGCAGTGAGTTGGCTGAAAGGGGTCCAGGCTTTCCCAATGAGCAGTTCTTC

clone size: NA
J gene: TRBJ2-3
D gene: NA
V gene: TRBV27
CDR3 protein: CASSDRLLDTQYF
CDR3 DNA: TGTGCCAGCAGTGACAGGCTGTTAGATACGCAGTATTTT

clone size: NA
J gene: TRBJ2-1
D gene: TRBD2
V gene: TRBV6-5
CDR3 protein: CASIPRAGTYNEQFF
CDR3 DNA: TGTGCCAGCATCCCAAGAGCGGGGACCTACAATGAGCAGTTCTTC

clone size: NA
J gene: TRBJ2-5
D gene: NA
V gene: TRBV7-6
CDR3 protein: CASSLEPGAGETQYF
CDR3 DNA: TGTGCCAGCAGCTTAGAGCCAGGGGCAGGAGAGACCCAGTACTTC

clone size: NA
J gene: TRBJ2-3
D gene: NA
V gene: TRBV12-3/TRBV12-4
CDR3 protein: CASSFRQHADTQYF
CDR3 DNA: TGTGCCAGCAGTTTCCGCCAACATGCAGATACGCAGTATTTT

clone size: NA
J gene: TRBJ2-5
D gene: NA
V gene: TRBV25-1
CDR3 protein: CASSESTLETQYF
CDR3 DNA: TGTGCCAGCAGTGAATCAACCTTAGAGACCCAGTACTTC

clone size: NA
J gene: TRBJ1-4
D gene: NA
V gene: TRBV18
CDR3 protein: CASSQIDQTGEKLFF
CDR3 DNA: TGTGCCAGCTCACAAATCGACCAAACCGGGGAAAAACTGTTTTTT

clone size: NA
J gene: TRBJ2-5
D gene: TRBD2
V gene: TRBV27
CDR3 protein: CASARTSGRARETQYF
CDR3 DNA: TGTGCCAGCGCCCGGACTAGCGGGAGGGCCCGGGAGACCCAGTACTTC

clone size: NA
J gene: TRBJ1-6
D gene: TRBD1
V gene: TRBV6-2/TRBV6-3
CDR3 protein: CASSFDRGVLTLHF
CDR3 DNA: TGTGCCAGCAGTTTCGACAGGGGAGTCTTGACCCTCCACTTT

clone size: NA
J gene: TRBJ1-1
D gene: NA
V gene: TRBV5-1
CDR3 protein: CASSLERGRMNAGTEAFF
CDR3 DNA: TGCGCCAGCAGCTTGGAGAGGGGAAGAATGAATGCGGGCACTGAAGCTTTCTTT

clone size: NA
J gene: TRBJ2-3
D gene: NA
V gene: TRBV7-9
CDR3 protein: CASSLDVQGTDTQYF
CDR3 DNA: TGTGCCAGCAGCTTAGATGTACAGGGAACAGATACGCAGTATTTT

clone size: once
J gene: TRBJ1-1
D gene: NA
V gene: TRBV3-1
CDR3 protein: CASSQDLPLRGRADTEAFF
CDR3 DNA: TGTGCCAGCAGCCAAGATTTACCACTTAGGGGCAGGGCGGACACTGAAGCTTTCTTT

clone size: NA
J gene: TRBJ2-1
D gene: TRBD2
V gene: TRBV6-2/TRBV6-3
CDR3 protein: CATSTVILAGVDNEQFF
CDR3 DNA: TGTGCCACCTCCACAGTTATCCTAGCGGGAGTTGACAATGAGCAGTTCTTC

clone size: NA
J gene: TRBJ2-7
D gene: NA
V gene: TRBV4-3
CDR3 protein: CASSQDGTSSYEQYF
CDR3 DNA: TGCGCCAGCAGCCAAGATGGGACCTCCTCCTACGAGCAGTACTTC

clone size: once
J gene: TRBJ1-1
D gene: NA
V gene: TRBV14
CDR3 protein: CASSQWVMAGEAFF
CDR3 DNA: TGTGCCAGCAGCCAATGGGTTATGGCAGGTGAAGCTTTCTTT

clone size: NA
J gene: TRBJ2-1
D gene: NA
V gene: TRBV20-1
CDR3 protein: CSARDLEPSSYNEQFF
CDR3 DNA: TGCAGTGCTAGAGACCTGGAACCGAGCTCCTACAATGAGCAGTTCTTC

clone size: NA
J gene: TRBJ2-3
D gene: TRBD2
V gene: TRBV7-9
CDR3 protein: CASSSGLAGATDTQYF
CDR3 DNA: TGTGCCAGCAGCTCCGGACTAGCGGGAGCAACAGATACGCAGTATTTT

clone size: NA
J gene: TRBJ2-4
D gene: NA
V gene: TRBV20-1
CDR3 protein: CSARRGYENIQYF
CDR3 DNA: TGCAGTGCTAGGAGGGGGTACGAAAACATTCAGTACTTC

clone size: NA
J gene: TRBJ1-1
D gene: NA
V gene: TRBV19
CDR3 protein: CASSILPDSNTEAFF
CDR3 DNA: TGTGCCAGTAGTATCCTCCCCGACTCGAACACTGAAGCTTTCTTT

clone size: NA
J gene: TRBJ1-6
D gene: NA
V gene: TRBV5-1
CDR3 protein: CASSPGNSPLHF
CDR3 DNA: TGCGCCAGCAGCCCGGGGAATTCACCCCTCCACTTT

clone size: NA
J gene: TRBJ1-2
D gene: NA
V gene: TRBV7-8
CDR3 protein: CASRPRGADYGYTF
CDR3 DNA: TGTGCCAGCAGACCCCGGGGGGCGGACTATGGCTACACCTTC